A single sample gave rise to the 30 T cell receptor beta chains below, sequenced in a study of beta chain features in type 1 diabetes. Study-level results: Shortening of TCRB CDR3s, moderate but significant, appeared in all four CD4+ subsets of Type 1 diabetes patients.

TCRB transcripts that were expressed got sequenced, as all of the isolated RNA had been reverse transcribed. Here immunoSEQ multiplex PCR was the method, and the copy in TCRdb shows in-frame clones only, minus some. The table has 300,000 to 400,000 clones, around 9% seen once. Their antigen targets remain unknown. Specimen: central memory CD4+ T cells from blood. The receptor set was obtained from a young man with type 1 diabetes.

The rearrangement joins TRBV5-5 to TRBJ1-2, with D perhaps matching TRBD1 (6 bases). The CDR3 runs to 12 residues. Trimming cost V 5 bases and J 6 bases, with 11 bases left between them. CDR1 and CDR2 (germline): SGHKS, YYEKEE (reference sequence). Written as DNA, the CDR3 is TGTGCCAGCAGTTACAGGGCTAATGGCTACACCTTC. It translates to CASSYRANGYTF.

A word on this clone: In the same sample, other DNA sequences code for this CDR3. This chain joins TRBV18 and TRBJ2-1; either TRBD1 or TRBD2 may fit D (5 bases each). CDR1 KGHSH and CDR2 LQKENI come from the germline V gene. The length of the CDR3 is 14 residues. V lost 0 bases to trimming and J lost 7 bases, with 10 bases between them. The CDR3 DNA is TGTGCCAGCTCACCACCTTCGGGGACGAATGAGCAGTTCTTC. It encodes CASSPPSGTNEQFF.

The table lists this clone with a few counts. V and J are TRBV28 and TRBJ2-3; D is unresolved. Trimming took 2 bases from V and 0 from J, leaving 12 bases between them. The CDR3 is made up of 16 amino acids. Germline lookup yields CDR1 MDHEN and CDR2 SYDVKM. The CDR3 DNA follows: TGTGCCAGCAGTTTACTCAGGCTCACTAGCACAGATACGCAGTATTTT. It specifies CASSLLRLTSTDTQYF.

This clone was seen ten or more times. The rearrangement joins TRBV19 to TRBJ1-2, with 7 positions matching TRBD1. The CDR3 contains 13 residues. After removal of 5 bases from V and 7 bases from J, the junction contained 7 bases not matched to a gene. Germline CDR1 reads LNHDA; CDR2 reads SQIVND (reference sequence). The CDR3 DNA follows: TGTGCCAGTAGTTACGACAGGGTGATTGGCTACACCTTC. As protein: CASSYDRVIGYTF.

This clone was seen a handful of times. The V and J genes are TRBV4-3 and TRBJ2-1; either TRBD1 or TRBD2 may supply D (5 bases each). CDR3 length: 16 residues. CDR1 is LGHNA, CDR2 YSLEER, per germline. Trimming removed 4 bases from V and 7 bases from J, with 20 bases in between. The CDR3 DNA sequence: TGCGCCAGCAGCCGAAGCGCGGTGGGGGTAGGGAATGAGCAGTTCTTC. It is translated as CASSRSAVGVGNEQFF.

In this sample, this clone turned up a few times. The chain is built from TRBV29-1 and TRBJ2-3; D may be TRBD1 (6 bases). The CDR3 totals 12 residues. Trimming cost V 3 bases and J 5 bases, with 9 bases left between them. Germline loops: CDR1 SQVTM, CDR2 ANQGSEA. The CDR3 here is CSVDRGIDTQYF. CDR3 coding DNA: TGCAGCGTTGACAGGGGAATAGATACGCAGTATTTT.

A few counts support this clone. The rearrangement links TRBV6-5 to TRBJ1-2; no reliable D call. The CDR3 is 13 residues long. The germline CDR1 and CDR2 sequences are MNHEY and SVGAGI. Trimming left V 5 bases short and J 3 bases short, with 10 bases between. In DNA, the CDR3 is TGTGCCAGCAGTCCTGGTGAGGACTATGGCTACACCTTC. This codes for CASSPGEDYGYTF.

This clone was observed a few times. J is TRBJ2-4 and V is TRBV6-1; D is undetermined. This CDR3 is 13 amino acids long. Germline CDR1 MNHNS, CDR2 SASEGT. V lost 7 bases, J lost 0 bases, and 7 bases lay in between. CDR3 loop: CASMLLAKNIQYF. DNA for the CDR3: TGTGCCAGCATGCTCCTAGCCAAAAACATTCAGTACTTC.

The V and J genes are TRBV18 and TRBJ1-2; D remains unclear. The CDR3 loop spans 14 amino acids. Per the germline V gene, CDR1 is KGHSH and CDR2 is LQKENI. V lost 2 bases and J lost 0, with 7 bases in between. The CDR3 DNA follows: TGTGCCAGCTCACCAACGAGTTCTAACTATGGCTACACCTTC. Encoded protein: CASSPTSSNYGYTF.

This clone was seen only a few times. The chain employs TRBV30 and TRBJ2-5, with TRBD2 identical over 10 bases. The CDR3 loop spans 16 amino acids. Germline trimming cut 0 bases from V and 2 bases from J; bases unmatched to any gene: 6. Germline loops: CDR1 GTSNPN, CDR2 SVGIG (reference sequence). CDR3 sequence reads: CAWSVGIAGGQETQYF. CDR3 in DNA: TGTGCCTGGAGTGTGGGGATAGCGGGGGGTCAAGAGACCCAGTACTTC.

Only a few counts were recorded for this clone. This chain uses TRBV7-2 with TRBJ2-7; D is unresolved. There are 13 residues in the CDR3. Germline V gives CDR1 SGHTA, CDR2 FQGNSA. The V end lost 2 bases, the J end lost 3 bases, and 8 bases lay between the germline ends. The CDR3 loop is CASSLTPGYEQYF. CDR3 nucleotide sequence: TGTGCCAGCAGCTTAACCCCCGGCTACGAGCAGTACTTC.

This clone appeared many times. DNA for the CDR3: TGTGCCTGGAGCCGCATCGGCGAAAAACTGTTTTTT. As protein: CAWSRIGEKLFF. The V gene is TRBV30, the J gene TRBJ1-4; D gene unclear. The CDR3 extends over 12 amino acids. Germline V gives CDR1 GTSNPN, CDR2 SVGIG (reference sequence). With 3 bases removed from V and 8 bases from J, the gap between germline ends came to 10 bases.

This clone occurred a few times. J is TRBJ1-1 and V is TRBV30; weak D call: TRBD1 (6 bases). Germline CDR1 GTSNPN, CDR2 SVGIG (reference sequence). This CDR3 is 14 amino acids long. Between the trimmed V and J ends, which lost 8 bases and 8 bases, there was a span of 24 bases. The CDR3: CASIKPDSKFEAFF. The CDR3 DNA reads TGTGCCAGTATTAAACCGGACAGTAAGTTCGAAGCTTTCTTT.

The chain uses TRBV25-1 and TRBJ2-2; perhaps TRBD2 as D (6 bases). V was trimmed by 4 bases and J by 7 bases, leaving 16 bases between them. CDR3 size: 15 residues. Germline V gene data show CDR1 as MGHDK and CDR2 as SYGVNS. The CDR3 spells CASSAMMGGGGELFF. The CDR3 DNA follows: TGTGCCAGCAGTGCGATGATGGGGGGAGGCGGGGAGCTGTTTTTT.

This clone came up a few times. A junction boundary mismatches the germline segment, possibly from a read error. The chain couples TRBV7-7 to TRBJ2-5, with 10 bases identical to TRBD2. Germline CDR1 and CDR2: SSHAT and FNYEAQ (reference sequence). The CDR3 runs 15 residues. This CDR3 reads CASSLLGLAEETQYF. CDR3 DNA: TGTGCTAGCAGCTTATTAGGACTAGCGGAGGAGACCCAGTACTTC. The variable domain in full, with the rest retrieved from reference TRBV7-7 and TRBJ2-5, is GAGVSQSPRYKVTKRGQDVTLRCDPISSHATLYWYQQALGQGPEFLTYFNYEAQPDKSGLPSDRFSAERPEGSISTLTIQRTEQRDSAMYRCASSLLGLAEETQYFGPGTRLLVL.

This clone came up many times. This chain links TRBV9 with TRBJ2-1, with 9 bases identical to TRBD2. The CDR3 loop spans 17 amino acids. V gave up 4 bases and J gave up 5 bases; unmatched junction bases: 13. Germline CDR1 reads SGDLS; CDR2 reads YYNGEE. The CDR3 nucleotides are TGTGCCAGCAGCCCTAGAGGCCTAGCGGGGCAGGACAATGAGCAGTTCTTC. This translates into CASSPRGLAGQDNEQFF.

This chain joins TRBV6-6 and TRBJ2-7, with TRBD1 identical over 7 bases. The CDR3 runs 13 residues. The germline gives CDR1 MNHNY, CDR2 SVGAGI (reference sequence). V shed 6 bases and J 2 bases; nucleotides not matched to a gene: 4. The CDR3 sequence is CASRGQLTYEQYF. The CDR3 DNA reads as TGTGCCAGCAGGGGACAGCTAACCTACGAGCAGTACTTC.

J is TRBJ2-1 and V is TRBV7-2; D might be TRBD2 (7 bases). CDR3 length: 15 amino acids. Germline V lookup: CDR1 SGHTA, CDR2 FQGNSA. Trimming took 1 base from V and 4 from J, leaving 11 bases between them. CDR3 coding DNA: TGTGCCAGCAGCTTAGAGGCGGGGGCTTACAATGAGCAGTTCTTC. This codes for CASSLEAGAYNEQFF. The full variable domain, in which reference TRBV7-2 and TRBJ2-1 provide the parts outside the CDR3, is GAGVSQSPSNKVTEKGKDVELRCDPISGHTALYWYRQSLGQGLEFLIYFQGNSAPDKSGLPSDRFSAERTGGSVSTLTIQRTQQEDSAVYLCASSLEAGAYNEQFFGPGTRLTVL.

This clone showed up just a few times. This chain joins TRBV2 and TRBJ2-1; D unclear. Germline-derived CDR1 and CDR2 are SNHLY and FYNNEI. The V end lost 5 bases, the J end lost 4 bases, and 9 bases lay between the germline ends. This CDR3 contains 13 residues. CDR3 DNA sequence: TGTGCCAGCAGTAATATGGGTTACAATGAGCAGTTCTTC. It yields the protein CASSNMGYNEQFF.

This clone was counted only a few times. The rearrangement joins TRBV7-9 to TRBJ2-3; 12 nucleotides align to TRBD2. This CDR3 has 18 residues. Germline values: CDR1 SEHNR, CDR2 FQNEAQ (reference sequence). V lost 2 bases, J lost 2 bases, and 8 bases stayed unmatched. In DNA, the CDR3 is TGTGCCAGCAGCTTATCTAGCGGGGGGGCAAGGATCACAGATACGCAGTATTTT. Its translation is CASSLSSGGARITDTQYF. The whole variable domain, filled in from reference TRBV7-9 and TRBJ2-3, reads DTGVSQNPRHKITKRGQNVTFRCDPISEHNRLYWYRQTLGQGPEFLTYFQNEAQLEKSRLLSDRFSAERPKGSFSTLEIQRTEQGDSAMYLCASSLSSGGARITDTQYFGPGTRLTVL.

The rearrangement uses TRBV9 and TRBJ1-5, with D perhaps TRBD1 (6 bases). Trimming shortened V by 3 bases and J by 5 bases, and 12 bases separated the two germline ends. Looked up from germline, CDR1 is SGDLS and CDR2 is YYNGEE. This CDR3 is 14 amino acids long. The CDR3 spells CASSAQGGDQPQHF. The CDR3 DNA reads TGTGCCAGCAGCGCACAGGGAGGGGATCAGCCCCAGCATTTT.

The chain links TRBV28 to TRBJ2-7, with D possibly being TRBD1 or TRBD2 (5 bases each). From germline, CDR1 is MDHEN and CDR2 SYDVKM. The V and J ends lost 5 bases and 6 bases respectively, with 20 bases between them. This CDR3 has 15 amino acids. The CDR3 DNA is TGTGCCAGCAGTCCGCCCGGGACGGCGTTAATCGAGCAGTACTTC. It encodes CASSPPGTALIEQYF.

This clone was found a few times. This chain joins TRBV7-2 and TRBJ1-1; D is unresolved. From germline, CDR1 is SGHTA and CDR2 FQGNSA. V was trimmed by 5 bases and J by 4 bases, leaving 14 bases between them. The CDR3 loop spans 14 amino acids. DNA of the CDR3: TGTGCCAGCAGCCAACGTTTCGGACTCACTGAAGCTTTCTTT. It codes for CASSQRFGLTEAFF. Variable domain in full (rest from reference TRBV7-2 and TRBJ1-1): GAGVSQSPSNKVTEKGKDVELRCDPISGHTALYWYRQSLGQGLEFLIYFQGNSAPDKSGLPSDRFSAERTGGSVSTLTIQRTQQEDSAVYLCASSQRFGLTEAFFGQGTRLTVV.

The chain uses TRBV5-6 and TRBJ1-4, with 9 bases identical to TRBD1. The CDR3 spans 15 residues. Germline assignment: CDR1 SGHDT and CDR2 YYEEEE. Trimming took 1 base from V and 6 from J; bases not matched to a gene: 4. The CDR3 DNA follows: TGTGCCAGCAGCTTGCCCGGGACAGGGTATGAAAAACTGTTTTTT. Protein product: CASSLPGTGYEKLFF.

The rearrangement links TRBV4-1 to TRBJ2-2; 11 nucleotides line up with TRBD2. The CDR3 is 20 amino acids. The junction had 12 bases not matched to a gene; V was cut back by 2 bases and J by 1 base. Germline lookup yields CDR1 MGHRA and CDR2 YSYEKL. CDR3: CASSQPRGLAVEGNTGELFF. The CDR3 DNA reads TGCGCCAGCAGCCAACCGAGGGGACTAGCGGTCGAGGGGAACACCGGGGAGCTGTTTTTT.

The chain combines TRBV7-2 with TRBJ2-3, with 9 bases aligning to TRBD2. Germline CDR1 reads SGHTA; CDR2 reads FQGNSA. V gave up 6 bases and J gave up 2 bases; unmatched junction bases: 6. There are 15 residues in the CDR3. CDR3 sequence (DNA): TGTGCCAGCAGACTCCGGACTAGCGTCACAGATACGCAGTATTTT. Amino acid sequence: CASRLRTSVTDTQYF.

The V gene is TRBV28, the J gene TRBJ2-7; TRBD1 agrees at 8 bases. The ends lost 5 bases at V and 9 bases at J; junction bases unmatched: 6. The germline V gene has CDR1 MDHEN and CDR2 SYDVKM. CDR3 size: 12 residues. In DNA, the CDR3 is TGTGCCAGCAGTCCGTTGACAGGGGTGCAGTACTTC. This sequence encodes CASSPLTGVQYF. Complete variable domain (other parts from reference TRBV28 and TRBJ2-7): DVKVTQSSRYLVKRTGEKVFLECVQDMDHENMFWYRQDPGLGLRLIYFSYDVKMKEKGDIPEGYSVSREKKERFSLILESASTNQTSMYLCASSPLTGVQYFGPGTRLTVT.

The chain recombines TRBV11-3 with TRBJ2-7; 9 bases are a match to TRBD1. Germline loops: CDR1 SGHNT, CDR2 YENEEA. Losses at the gene ends were 5 bases for V and 4 bases for J; bases not matched to a gene: 6. There are 14 residues in the CDR3. This chain's CDR3 is CASSRGTGSYEQYF. DNA of the CDR3: TGTGCCAGCAGCCGGGGGACAGGGTCATACGAGCAGTACTTC.

This clone was counted only a few times. The chain links TRBV30 to TRBJ2-7; D remains ambiguous. This CDR3 contains 11 residues. Germline CDR1 reads GTSNPN; CDR2 reads SVGIG (reference sequence). V lost 2 bases, J lost 3 bases, and 5 bases lay in between. The CDR3 sequence: CAWSSRYEQYF. The CDR3 coding sequence is TGTGCCTGGAGTAGCCGCTACGAGCAGTACTTC.

The table lists this clone with a few counts. The genes are TRBV29-1 and TRBJ2-1, with a possible D match to TRBD2 (5 bases). CDR3 length: 13 residues. V dropped 5 bases and J dropped 1 base, with 9 bases sitting between them. CDR1 is SQVTM, CDR2 ANQGSEA, per germline. The CDR3 DNA reads TGCAGCGTTCACCGGGGATCCTACAATGAGCAGTTCTTC. This sequence encodes CSVHRGSYNEQFF.